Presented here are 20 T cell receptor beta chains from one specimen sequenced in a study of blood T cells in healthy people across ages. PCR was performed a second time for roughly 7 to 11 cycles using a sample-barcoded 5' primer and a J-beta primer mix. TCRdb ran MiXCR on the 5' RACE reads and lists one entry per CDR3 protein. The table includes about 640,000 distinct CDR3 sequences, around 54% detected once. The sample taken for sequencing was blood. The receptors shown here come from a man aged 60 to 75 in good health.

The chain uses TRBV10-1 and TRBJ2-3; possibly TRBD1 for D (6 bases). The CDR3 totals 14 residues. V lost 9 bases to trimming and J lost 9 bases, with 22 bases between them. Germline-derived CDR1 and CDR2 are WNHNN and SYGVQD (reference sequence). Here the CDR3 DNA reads TGCGCCAGTTCGCTCGGACAGACCCCAAGGACGCAGTATTTT. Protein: CASSLGQTPRTQYF.

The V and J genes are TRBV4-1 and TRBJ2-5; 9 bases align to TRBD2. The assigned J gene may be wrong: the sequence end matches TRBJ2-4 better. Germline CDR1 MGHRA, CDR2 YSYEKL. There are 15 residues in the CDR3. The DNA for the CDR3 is TGCGCCAGCAGCCAAGGTAGCGGGGGTATTGACATTCAGTACTTC. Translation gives CASSQGSGGIDIQYF.

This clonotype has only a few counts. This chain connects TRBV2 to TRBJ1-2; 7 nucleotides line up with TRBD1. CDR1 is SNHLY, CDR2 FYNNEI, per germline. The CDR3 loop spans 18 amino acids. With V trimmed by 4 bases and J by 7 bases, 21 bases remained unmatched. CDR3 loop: CASSVGDSASTGVGGYTF. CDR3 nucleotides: TGTGCCAGCAGTGTGGGGGACAGCGCCTCGACTGGCGTAGGTGGCTACACCTTC.

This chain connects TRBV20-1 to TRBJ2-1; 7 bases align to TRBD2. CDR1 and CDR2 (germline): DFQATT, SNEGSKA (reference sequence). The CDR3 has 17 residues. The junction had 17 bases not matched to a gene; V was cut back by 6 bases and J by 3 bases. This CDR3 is CSAKDTLGGIRYNEQFF. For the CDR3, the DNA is TGCAGTGCGAAAGACACCCTCGGGGGGATTCGCTACAATGAGCAGTTCTTC.

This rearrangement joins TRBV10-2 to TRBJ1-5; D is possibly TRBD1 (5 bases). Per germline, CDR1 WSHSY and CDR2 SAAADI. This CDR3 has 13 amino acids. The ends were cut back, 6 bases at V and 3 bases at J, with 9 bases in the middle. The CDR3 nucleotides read TGCGCCAGCAGCGGGGGTAACAATCAGCCCCAGCATTTT. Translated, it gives CASSGGNNQPQHF.

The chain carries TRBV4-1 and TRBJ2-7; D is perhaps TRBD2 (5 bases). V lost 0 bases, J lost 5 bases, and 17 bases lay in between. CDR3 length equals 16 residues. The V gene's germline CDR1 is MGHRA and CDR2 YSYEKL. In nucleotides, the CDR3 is TGCGCCAGCAGCCAAGATGGCAGCGGTACGTCCCACGAGCAGTACTTC. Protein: CASSQDGSGTSHEQYF.

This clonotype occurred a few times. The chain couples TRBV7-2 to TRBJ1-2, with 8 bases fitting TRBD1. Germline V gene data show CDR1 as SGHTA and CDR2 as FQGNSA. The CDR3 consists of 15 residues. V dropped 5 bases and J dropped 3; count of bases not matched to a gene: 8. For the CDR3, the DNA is TGTGCCAGCAGCCCCCGGACAGGGTCGGACTATGGCTACACCTTC. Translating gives CASSPRTGSDYGYTF.

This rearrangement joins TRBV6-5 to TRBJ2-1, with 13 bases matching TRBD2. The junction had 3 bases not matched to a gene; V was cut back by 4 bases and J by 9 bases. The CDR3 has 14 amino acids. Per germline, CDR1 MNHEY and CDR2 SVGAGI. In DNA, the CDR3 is TGTGCCAGCAGTTCGACTAGCGGGGGGTTTGAGCAGTTCTTC. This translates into CASSSTSGGFEQFF.

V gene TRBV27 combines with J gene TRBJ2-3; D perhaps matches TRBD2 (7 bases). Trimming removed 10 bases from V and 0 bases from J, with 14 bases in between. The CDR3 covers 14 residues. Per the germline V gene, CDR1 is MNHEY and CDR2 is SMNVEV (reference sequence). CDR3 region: CATKGGVSTDTQYF. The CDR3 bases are TGTGCCACCAAGGGGGGGGTAAGCACAGATACGCAGTATTTT.

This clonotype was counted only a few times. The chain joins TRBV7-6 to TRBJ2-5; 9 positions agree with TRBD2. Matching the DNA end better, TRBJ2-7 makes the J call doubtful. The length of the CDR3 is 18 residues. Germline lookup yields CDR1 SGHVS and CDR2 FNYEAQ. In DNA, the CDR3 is TGTGCCAGCAGCTTAGTTAGCGGGGGCCACTCGCGTCCAGGCGAGCAGTACTTC. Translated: CASSLVSGGHSRPGEQYF.

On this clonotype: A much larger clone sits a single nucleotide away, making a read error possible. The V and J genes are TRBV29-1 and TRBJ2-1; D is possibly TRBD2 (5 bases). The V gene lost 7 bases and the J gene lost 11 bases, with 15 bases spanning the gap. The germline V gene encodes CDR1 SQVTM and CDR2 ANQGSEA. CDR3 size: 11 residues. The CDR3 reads CSGDLASQQFF. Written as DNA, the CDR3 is TGCAGCGGTGATCTAGCTAGCCAGCAGTTCTTC.

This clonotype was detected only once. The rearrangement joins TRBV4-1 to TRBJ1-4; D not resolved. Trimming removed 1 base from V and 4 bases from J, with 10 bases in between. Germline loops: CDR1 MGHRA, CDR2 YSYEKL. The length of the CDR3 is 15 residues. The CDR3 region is CASSQGSWLNEKLFF. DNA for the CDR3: TGCGCCAGCAGCCAAGGGAGTTGGCTTAATGAAAAACTGTTTTTT.

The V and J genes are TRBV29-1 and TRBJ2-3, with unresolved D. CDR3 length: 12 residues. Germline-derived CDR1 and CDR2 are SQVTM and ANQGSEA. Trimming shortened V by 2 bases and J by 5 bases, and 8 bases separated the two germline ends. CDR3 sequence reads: CSVEPLGDTQYF. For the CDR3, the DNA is TGCAGCGTTGAACCCCTAGGAGATACGCAGTATTTT.

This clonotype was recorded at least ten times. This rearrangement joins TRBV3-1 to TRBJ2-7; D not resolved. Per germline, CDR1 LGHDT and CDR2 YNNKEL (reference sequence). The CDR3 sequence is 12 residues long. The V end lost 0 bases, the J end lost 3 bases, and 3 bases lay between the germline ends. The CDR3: CASSQDLYEQYF. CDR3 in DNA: TGTGCCAGCAGCCAAGATCTCTACGAGCAGTACTTC.

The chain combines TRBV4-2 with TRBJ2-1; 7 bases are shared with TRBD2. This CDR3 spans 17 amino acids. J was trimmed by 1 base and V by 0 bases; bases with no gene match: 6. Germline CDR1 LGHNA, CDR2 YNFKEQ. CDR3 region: CASSQDWAGESYNEQFF. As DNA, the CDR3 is TGTGCCAGCAGCCAAGATTGGGCGGGGGAATCCTACAATGAGCAGTTCTTC.

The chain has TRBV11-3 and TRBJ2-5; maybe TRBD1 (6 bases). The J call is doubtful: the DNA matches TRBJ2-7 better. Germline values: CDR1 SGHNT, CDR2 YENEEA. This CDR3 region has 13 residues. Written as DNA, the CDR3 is TGTGCCAGCAGCCGAGGACAGAATTACGAGCAGTACTTC. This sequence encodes CASSRGQNYEQYF.

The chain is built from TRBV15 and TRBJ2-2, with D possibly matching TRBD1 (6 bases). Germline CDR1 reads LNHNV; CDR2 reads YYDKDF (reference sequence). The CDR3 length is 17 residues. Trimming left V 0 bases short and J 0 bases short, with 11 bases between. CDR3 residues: CATSRDRRTANTGELFF. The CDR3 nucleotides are TGTGCCACCAGCAGAGATAGGAGGACAGCGAACACCGGGGAGCTGTTTTTT.

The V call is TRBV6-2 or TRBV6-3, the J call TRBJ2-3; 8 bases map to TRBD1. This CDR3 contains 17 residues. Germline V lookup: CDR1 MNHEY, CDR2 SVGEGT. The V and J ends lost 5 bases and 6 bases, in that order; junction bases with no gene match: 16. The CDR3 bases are TGTGCCAGCAGTAATCTCAGGGGGCGCGACGTGTTCGATACGCAGTATTTT. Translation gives CASSNLRGRDVFDTQYF.

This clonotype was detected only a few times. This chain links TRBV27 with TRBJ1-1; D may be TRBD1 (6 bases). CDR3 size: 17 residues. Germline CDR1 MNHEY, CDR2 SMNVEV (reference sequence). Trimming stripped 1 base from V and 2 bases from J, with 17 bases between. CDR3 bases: TGTGCCAGCAGTTTATTTGGGGGCGGTGAGATCAACACTGAAGCTTTCTTT. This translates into CASSLFGGGEINTEAFF.

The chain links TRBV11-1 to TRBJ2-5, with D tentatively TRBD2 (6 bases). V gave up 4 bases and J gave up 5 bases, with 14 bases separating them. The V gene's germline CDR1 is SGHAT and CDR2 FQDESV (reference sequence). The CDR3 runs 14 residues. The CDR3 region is CASSSTFRGETQYF. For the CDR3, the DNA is TGTGCCAGCAGCTCGACCTTTCGGGGGGAGACCCAGTACTTC. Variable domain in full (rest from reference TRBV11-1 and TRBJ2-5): EAEVAQSPRYKITEKSQAVAFWCDPISGHATLYWYRQILGQGPELLVQFQDESVVDDSQLPKDRFSAERLKGVDSTLKIQPAELGDSAMYLCASSSTFRGETQYFGPGTRLLVL.